Given below is one T cell receptor (beta chain) in context. The antigen is not known. The data originate from a study of T cell responses to AZD1222 COVID-19 vaccine. Assay: immunoSEQ multiplex PCR; the TCRdb copy retains only in-frame clones and omits some. The data contain roughly 190,000 clones, 93% of them seen just once; the ten biggest clones take up around 3.8%. Overall study results and limits: Baseline seropositivity characterized only six AZD1222 recipients.

The V and J ends lost 2 bases and 1 base respectively, with 12 bases between them. CDR1 is MNHEY, CDR2 SMNVEV, per germline (reference sequence). The CDR3 has 15 residues. V gene TRBV27 combines with J gene TRBJ2-7; D might be TRBD1 (5 bases). This clonotype originated in an adult in good health. The starting material was peripheral blood, obtained on day 0 of AZD1222 vaccination. CDR3: CASSLRGASSYEQYF. Here the CDR3 DNA reads TGTGCCAGCAGTTTACGTGGGGCATCGTCCTACGAGCAGTACTTC.